The clone carrying this TCR beta chain was seen many times. This entry is derived from a study of T cell repertoires in cytomegalovirus infection. TCRdb re-called the reads through MiXCR, storing one row per CDR3 protein. In the table there are fewer than 550,000 distinct CDR3 sequences, about 11% of which are singletons. The CDR3 loop spans 12 amino acids. After removal of 7 bases from V and 7 bases from J, the junction contained 4 bases not matched to a gene. Germline CDR1 reads MDHEN; CDR2 reads SYDVKM. The TCR originated in a human donor in good health (CMV status not recorded). Some clones in this sample may be carry-over from other donors' samples. The rearrangement uses TRBV28 and TRBJ1-1, with 9 bases matching TRBD1. Sequenced input: PBMCs. In nucleotides, the CDR3 is TGTGCCAGCAAAGGGACAGGGAGTGAAGCTTTCTTT. It codes for CASKGTGSEAFF.